What follows is one TCR beta chain and its context. Its antigen is unidentified. V lost 7 bases, J lost 4 bases, and 12 bases stayed unmatched. The CDR3 runs 16 residues. The sample originates from a study of response to subunit inactivated influenza vaccine. TCRdb re-derived calls from the RT-PCR reads in MiXCR, one entry per CDR3 protein. This sample has about 610,000 distinct CDR3 sequences, with approximately 15% found just once. The study, taken as a whole, reports: The authors suggested that few new T cells are recruited per seasonal influenza vaccination.

This sequence originates from a man in his fifties who received an inactivated influenza vaccine. This chain joins TRBV12-3 or TRBV12-4 and TRBJ2-7; the match to TRBD2 covers 11 bases. This specimen was PBMCs from blood, taken 12 days after vaccination. This CDR3 reads CASIHAPGLAAYEQYF. In nucleotides, the CDR3 is TGTGCCAGCATCCACGCGCCGGGACTAGCGGCATACGAGCAGTACTTC.